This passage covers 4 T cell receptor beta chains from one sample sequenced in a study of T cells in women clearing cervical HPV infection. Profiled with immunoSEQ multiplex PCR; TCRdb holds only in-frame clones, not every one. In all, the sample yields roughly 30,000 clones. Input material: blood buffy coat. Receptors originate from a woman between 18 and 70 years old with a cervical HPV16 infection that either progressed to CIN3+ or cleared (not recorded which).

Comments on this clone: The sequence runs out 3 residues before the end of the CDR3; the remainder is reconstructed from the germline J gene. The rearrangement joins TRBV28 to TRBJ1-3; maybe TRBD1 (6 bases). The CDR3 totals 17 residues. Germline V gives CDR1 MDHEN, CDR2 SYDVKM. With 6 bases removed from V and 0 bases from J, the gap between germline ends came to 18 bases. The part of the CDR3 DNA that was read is TGTGCCAGCAGCCTCCCTAGGTACAGGGCCTCTGGAAACACC. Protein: CASSLPRYRASGNT. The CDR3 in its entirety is CASSLPRYRASGNTIYF.

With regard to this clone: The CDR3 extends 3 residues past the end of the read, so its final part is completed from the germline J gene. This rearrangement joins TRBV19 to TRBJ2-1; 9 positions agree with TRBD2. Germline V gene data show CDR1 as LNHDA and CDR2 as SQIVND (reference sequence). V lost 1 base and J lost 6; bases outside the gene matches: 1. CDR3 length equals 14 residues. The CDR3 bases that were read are TGTGCCAGTAGTATAGGCGGGAGGGCCAATGAG. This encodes CASSIGGRANE. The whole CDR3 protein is CASSIGGRANEQFF.

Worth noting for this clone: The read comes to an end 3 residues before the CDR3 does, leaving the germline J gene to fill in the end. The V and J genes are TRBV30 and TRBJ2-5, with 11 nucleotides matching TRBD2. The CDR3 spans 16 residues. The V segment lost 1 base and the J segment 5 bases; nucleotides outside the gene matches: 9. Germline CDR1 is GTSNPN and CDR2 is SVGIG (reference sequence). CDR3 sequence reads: CAWSGGIAGGEETQYF. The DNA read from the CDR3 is TGTGCCTGGAGTGGGGGAATAGCGGGAGGGGAGGAGACC.

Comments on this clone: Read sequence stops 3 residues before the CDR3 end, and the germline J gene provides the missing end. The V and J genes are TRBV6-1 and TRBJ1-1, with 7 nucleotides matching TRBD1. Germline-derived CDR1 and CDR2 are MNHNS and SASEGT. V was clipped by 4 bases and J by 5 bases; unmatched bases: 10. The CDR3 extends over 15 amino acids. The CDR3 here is CASSAGDSLKTEAFF. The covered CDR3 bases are TGTGCCAGCAGTGCCGGGGACAGTTTAAAGACTGAA.